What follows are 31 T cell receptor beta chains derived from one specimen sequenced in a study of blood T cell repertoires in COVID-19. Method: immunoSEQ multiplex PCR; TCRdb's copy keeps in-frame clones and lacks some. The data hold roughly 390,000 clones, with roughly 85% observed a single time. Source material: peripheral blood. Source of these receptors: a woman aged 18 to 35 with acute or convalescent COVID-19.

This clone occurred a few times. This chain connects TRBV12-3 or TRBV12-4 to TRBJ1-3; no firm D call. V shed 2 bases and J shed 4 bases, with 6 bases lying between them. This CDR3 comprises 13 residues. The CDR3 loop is CASSLMRGNTIYF. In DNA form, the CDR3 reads TGTGCCAGCAGTTTAATGAGGGGAAACACCATATATTTT.

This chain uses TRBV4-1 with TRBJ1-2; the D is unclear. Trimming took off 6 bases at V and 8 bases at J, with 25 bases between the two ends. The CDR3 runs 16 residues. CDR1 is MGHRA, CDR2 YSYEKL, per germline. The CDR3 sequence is CASSPSGNEASIGYTF. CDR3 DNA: TGCGCCAGCAGTCCCTCCGGGAACGAGGCGTCCATCGGCTACACCTTC.

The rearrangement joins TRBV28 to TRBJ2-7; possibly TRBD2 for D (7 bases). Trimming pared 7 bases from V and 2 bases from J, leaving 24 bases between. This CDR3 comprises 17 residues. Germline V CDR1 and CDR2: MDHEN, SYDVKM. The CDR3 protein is CASNDGGAGALTYEQYF. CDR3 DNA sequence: TGTGCCAGCAACGATGGGGGGGCCGGGGCTCTCACCTACGAGCAGTACTTC.

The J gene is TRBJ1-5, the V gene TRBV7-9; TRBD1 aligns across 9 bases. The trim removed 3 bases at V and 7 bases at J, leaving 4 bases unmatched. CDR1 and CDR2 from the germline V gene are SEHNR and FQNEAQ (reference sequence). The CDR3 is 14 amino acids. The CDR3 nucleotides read TGTGCCAGCAGCTTGGGACAGGGCGGACAGCCCCAGCATTTT. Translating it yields CASSLGQGGQPQHF.

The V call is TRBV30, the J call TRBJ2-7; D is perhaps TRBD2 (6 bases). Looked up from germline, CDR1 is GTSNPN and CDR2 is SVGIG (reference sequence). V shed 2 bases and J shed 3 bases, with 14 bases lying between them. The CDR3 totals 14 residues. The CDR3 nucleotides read TGTGCCTGGAGTCCCGGGACTGATATCTACGAGCAGTACTTC. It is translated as CAWSPGTDIYEQYF.

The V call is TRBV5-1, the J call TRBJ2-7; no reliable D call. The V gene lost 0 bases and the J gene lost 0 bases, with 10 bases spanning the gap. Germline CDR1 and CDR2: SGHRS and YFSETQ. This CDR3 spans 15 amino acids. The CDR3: CASSLGPYSSYEQYF. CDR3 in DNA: TGCGCCAGCAGCTTGGGGCCGTACAGCTCCTACGAGCAGTACTTC.

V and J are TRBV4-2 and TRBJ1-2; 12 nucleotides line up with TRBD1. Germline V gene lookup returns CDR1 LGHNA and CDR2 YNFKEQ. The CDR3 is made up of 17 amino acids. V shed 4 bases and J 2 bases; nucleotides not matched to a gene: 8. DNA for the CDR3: TGTGCCAGCAGCCCAATCGGGACAGGGGGCGAAAACTATGGCTACACCTTC. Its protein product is CASSPIGTGGENYGYTF.

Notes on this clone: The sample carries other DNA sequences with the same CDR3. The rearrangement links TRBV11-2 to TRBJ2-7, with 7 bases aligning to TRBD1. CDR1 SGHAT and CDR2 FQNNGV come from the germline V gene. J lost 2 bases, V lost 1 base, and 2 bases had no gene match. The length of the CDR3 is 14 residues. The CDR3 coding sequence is TGTGCCAGCAGCTTAGGACAGGGCCCCTACGAGCAGTACTTC. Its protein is CASSLGQGPYEQYF.

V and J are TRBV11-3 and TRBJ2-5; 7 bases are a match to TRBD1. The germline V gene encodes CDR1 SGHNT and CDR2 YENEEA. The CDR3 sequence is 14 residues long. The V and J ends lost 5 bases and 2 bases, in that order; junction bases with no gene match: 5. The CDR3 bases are TGTGCCAGCAGCCCAGGGACAGATCAAGAGACCCAGTACTTC. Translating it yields CASSPGTDQETQYF.

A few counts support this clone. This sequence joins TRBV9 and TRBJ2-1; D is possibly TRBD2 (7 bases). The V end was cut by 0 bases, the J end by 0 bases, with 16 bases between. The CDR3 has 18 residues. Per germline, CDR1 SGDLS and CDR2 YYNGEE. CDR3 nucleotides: TGTGCCAGCAGCGTAGGAGGGGGGGCATTAAGCTCCTACAATGAGCAGTTCTTC. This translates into CASSVGGGALSSYNEQFF.

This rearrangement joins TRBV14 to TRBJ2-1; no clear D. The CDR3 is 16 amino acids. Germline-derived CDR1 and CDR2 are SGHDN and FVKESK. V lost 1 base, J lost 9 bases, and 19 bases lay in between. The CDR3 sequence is CASSQGLGLMASEQFF. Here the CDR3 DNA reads TGTGCCAGCAGCCAAGGATTGGGTTTAATGGCTAGTGAGCAGTTCTTC.

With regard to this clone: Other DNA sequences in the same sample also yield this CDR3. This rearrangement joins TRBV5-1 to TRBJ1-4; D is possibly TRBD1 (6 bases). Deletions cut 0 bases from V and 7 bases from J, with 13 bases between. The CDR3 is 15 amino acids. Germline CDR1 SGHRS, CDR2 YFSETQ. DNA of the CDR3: TGCGCCAGCAGCTTGGTATCAGGGGCCGGTGAAAAACTGTTTTTT. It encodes CASSLVSGAGEKLFF. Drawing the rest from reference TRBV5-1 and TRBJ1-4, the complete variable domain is KAGVTQTPRYLIKTRGQQVTLSCSPISGHRSVSWYQQTPGQGLQFLFEYFSETQRNKGNFPGRFSGRQFSNSRSEMNVSTLELGDSALYLCASSLVSGAGEKLFFGSGTQLSVL.

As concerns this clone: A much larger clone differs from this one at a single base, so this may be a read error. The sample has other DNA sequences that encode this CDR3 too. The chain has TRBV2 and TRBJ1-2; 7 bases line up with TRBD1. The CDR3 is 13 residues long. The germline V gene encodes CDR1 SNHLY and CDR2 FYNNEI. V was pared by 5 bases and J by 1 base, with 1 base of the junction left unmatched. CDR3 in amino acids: CASSRDSNYGYTF. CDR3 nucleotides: TGTGCCAGCAGTCGGGACAGTAACTATGGCTACACCTTC.

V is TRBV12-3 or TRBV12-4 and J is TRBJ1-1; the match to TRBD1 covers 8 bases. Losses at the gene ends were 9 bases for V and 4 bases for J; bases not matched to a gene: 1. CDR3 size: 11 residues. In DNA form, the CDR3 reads TGTGCCAGTCAGGGGGCCACTGAAGCTTTCTTT. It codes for CASQGATEAFF.

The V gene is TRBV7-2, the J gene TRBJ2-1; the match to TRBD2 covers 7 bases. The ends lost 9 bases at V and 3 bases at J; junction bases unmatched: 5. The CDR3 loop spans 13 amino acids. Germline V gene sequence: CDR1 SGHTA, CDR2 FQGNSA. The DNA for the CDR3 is TGTGCCAGGGCTAGCGGATACTACAATGAGCAGTTCTTC. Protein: CARASGYYNEQFF.

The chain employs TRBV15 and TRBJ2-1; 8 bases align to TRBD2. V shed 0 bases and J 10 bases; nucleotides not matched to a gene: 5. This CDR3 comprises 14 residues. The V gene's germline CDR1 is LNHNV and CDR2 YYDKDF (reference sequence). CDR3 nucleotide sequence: TGTGCCACCAGCAGAGATCTCGGGAGGGACGAGCAGTTCTTC. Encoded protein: CATSRDLGRDEQFF.

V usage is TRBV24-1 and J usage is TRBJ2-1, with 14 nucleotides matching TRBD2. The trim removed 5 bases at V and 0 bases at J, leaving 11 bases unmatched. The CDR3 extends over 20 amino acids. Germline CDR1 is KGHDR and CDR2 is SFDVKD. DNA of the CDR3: TGTGCCACCAGTGCCGGGACTAGCGGGAGAACGGTTCGCTCCTACAATGAGCAGTTCTTC. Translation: CATSAGTSGRTVRSYNEQFF.

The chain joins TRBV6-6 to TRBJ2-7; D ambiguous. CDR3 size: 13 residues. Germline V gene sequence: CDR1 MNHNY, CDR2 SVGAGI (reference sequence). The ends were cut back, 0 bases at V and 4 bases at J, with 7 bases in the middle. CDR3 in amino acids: CASSYSSSYEQYF. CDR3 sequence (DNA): TGTGCCAGCAGTTACTCGAGCTCTTACGAGCAGTACTTC.

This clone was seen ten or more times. This CDR3 reads CASSDTQGAEGYTF. The CDR3 DNA sequence: TGTGCCAGCAGCGATACCCAGGGTGCGGAAGGCTACACCTTC. This chain links TRBV6-6 with TRBJ1-2; tentatively, D is TRBD1 (5 bases). The CDR3 has 14 amino acids. Germline values: CDR1 MNHNY, CDR2 SVGAGI (reference sequence). V was clipped by 6 bases and J by 8 bases, with 19 bases between them.

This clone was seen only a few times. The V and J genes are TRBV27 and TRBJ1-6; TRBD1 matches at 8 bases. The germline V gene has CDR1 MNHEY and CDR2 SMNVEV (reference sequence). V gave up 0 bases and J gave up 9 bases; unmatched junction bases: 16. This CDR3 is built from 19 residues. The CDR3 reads CASSLSSQPQGAWGSPLHF. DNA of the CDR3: TGTGCCAGCAGTTTATCGAGTCAGCCTCAGGGGGCGTGGGGTTCACCCCTCCACTTT.

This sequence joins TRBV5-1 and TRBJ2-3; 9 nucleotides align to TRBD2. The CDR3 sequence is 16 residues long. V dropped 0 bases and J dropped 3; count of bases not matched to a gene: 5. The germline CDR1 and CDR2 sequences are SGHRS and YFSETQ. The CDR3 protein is CASSLVGGGGTDTQYF. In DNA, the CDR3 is TGCGCCAGCAGCTTGGTAGGCGGGGGGGGAACAGATACGCAGTATTTT. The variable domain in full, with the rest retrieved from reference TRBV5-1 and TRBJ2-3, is KAGVTQTPRYLIKTRGQQVTLSCSPISGHRSVSWYQQTPGQGLQFLFEYFSETQRNKGNFPGRFSGRQFSNSRSEMNVSTLELGDSALYLCASSLVGGGGTDTQYFGPGTRLTVL.

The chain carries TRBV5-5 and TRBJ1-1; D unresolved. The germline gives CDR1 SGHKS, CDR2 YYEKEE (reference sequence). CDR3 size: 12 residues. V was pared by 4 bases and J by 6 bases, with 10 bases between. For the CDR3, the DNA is TGTGCCAGCAGCCGAATGGCCTCTGAAGCTTTCTTT. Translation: CASSRMASEAFF. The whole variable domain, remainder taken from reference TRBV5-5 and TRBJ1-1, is DAGVTQSPTHLIKTRGQQVTLRCSPISGHKSVSWYQQVLGQGPQFIFQYYEKEERGRGNFPDRFSARQFPNYSSELNVNALLLGDSALYLCASSRMASEAFFGQGTRLTVV.

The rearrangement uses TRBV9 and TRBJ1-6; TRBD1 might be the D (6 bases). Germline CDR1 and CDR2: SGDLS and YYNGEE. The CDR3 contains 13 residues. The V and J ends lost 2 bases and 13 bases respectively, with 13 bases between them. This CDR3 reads CASSVTGQPPLHF. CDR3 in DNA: TGTGCCAGCAGCGTCACAGGGCAGCCTCCCCTCCACTTT.

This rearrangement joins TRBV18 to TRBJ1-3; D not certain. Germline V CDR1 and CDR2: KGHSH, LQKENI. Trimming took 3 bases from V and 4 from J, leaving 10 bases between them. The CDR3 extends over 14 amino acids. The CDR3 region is CASSPSSPGNTIYF. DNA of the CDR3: TGTGCCAGCTCACCCTCCAGTCCAGGAAACACCATATATTTT.

CDR3 sequence: CASSLGLRRAEAFF. DNA of the CDR3: TGTGCCAGCAGCCTAGGACTCAGAAGGGCTGAAGCTTTCTTT. The chain is built from TRBV3-1 (or the pseudogene TRBV3-2) and TRBJ1-1; D is unclear. The CDR3 consists of 14 residues. Germline lookup yields CDR1 LGHDT and CDR2 YNNKEL (reference sequence). Trimming stripped 4 bases from V and 6 bases from J, with 15 bases between.

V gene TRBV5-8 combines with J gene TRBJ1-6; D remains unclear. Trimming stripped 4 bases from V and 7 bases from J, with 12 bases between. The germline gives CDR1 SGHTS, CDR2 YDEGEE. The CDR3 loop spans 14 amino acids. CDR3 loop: CASSPWRDNSPLHF. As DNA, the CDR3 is TGTGCCAGCAGCCCCTGGAGAGACAATTCACCCCTCCACTTT.

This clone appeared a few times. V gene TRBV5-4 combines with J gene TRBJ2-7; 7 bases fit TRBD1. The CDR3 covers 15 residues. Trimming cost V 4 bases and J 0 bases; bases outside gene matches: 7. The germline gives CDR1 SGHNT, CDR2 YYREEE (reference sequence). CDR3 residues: CASSHGQVGSYEQYF. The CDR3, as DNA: TGTGCCAGCAGCCACGGACAGGTCGGCTCCTACGAGCAGTACTTC.

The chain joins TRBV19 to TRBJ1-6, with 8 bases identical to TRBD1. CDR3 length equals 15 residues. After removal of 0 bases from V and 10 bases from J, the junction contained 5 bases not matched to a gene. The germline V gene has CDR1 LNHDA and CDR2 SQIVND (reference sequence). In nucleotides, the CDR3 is TGTGCCAGTAGTATAGATTGGACAGGGAGCTCACCCCTCCACTTT. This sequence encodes CASSIDWTGSSPLHF.

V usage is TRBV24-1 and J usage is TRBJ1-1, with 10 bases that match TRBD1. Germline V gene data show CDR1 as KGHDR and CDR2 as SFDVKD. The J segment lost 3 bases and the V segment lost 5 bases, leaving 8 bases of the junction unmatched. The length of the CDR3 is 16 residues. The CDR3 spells CATSGDRGKGDTEAFF. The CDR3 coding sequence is TGTGCCACCAGTGGGGACAGGGGCAAGGGGGACACTGAAGCTTTCTTT.

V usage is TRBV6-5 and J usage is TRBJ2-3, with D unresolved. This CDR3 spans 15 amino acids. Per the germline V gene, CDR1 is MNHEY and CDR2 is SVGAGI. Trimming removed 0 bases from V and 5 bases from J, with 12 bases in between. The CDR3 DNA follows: TGTGCCAGCAGTTACTCTATTACTGCGCGAGATACGCAGTATTTT. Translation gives CASSYSITARDTQYF.

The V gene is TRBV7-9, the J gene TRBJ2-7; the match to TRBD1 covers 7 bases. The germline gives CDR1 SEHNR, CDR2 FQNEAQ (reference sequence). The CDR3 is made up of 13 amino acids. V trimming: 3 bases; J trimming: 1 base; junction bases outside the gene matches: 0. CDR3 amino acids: CASSFRGSYEQYF. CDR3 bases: TGTGCCAGCAGCTTCAGGGGGTCCTACGAGCAGTACTTC.